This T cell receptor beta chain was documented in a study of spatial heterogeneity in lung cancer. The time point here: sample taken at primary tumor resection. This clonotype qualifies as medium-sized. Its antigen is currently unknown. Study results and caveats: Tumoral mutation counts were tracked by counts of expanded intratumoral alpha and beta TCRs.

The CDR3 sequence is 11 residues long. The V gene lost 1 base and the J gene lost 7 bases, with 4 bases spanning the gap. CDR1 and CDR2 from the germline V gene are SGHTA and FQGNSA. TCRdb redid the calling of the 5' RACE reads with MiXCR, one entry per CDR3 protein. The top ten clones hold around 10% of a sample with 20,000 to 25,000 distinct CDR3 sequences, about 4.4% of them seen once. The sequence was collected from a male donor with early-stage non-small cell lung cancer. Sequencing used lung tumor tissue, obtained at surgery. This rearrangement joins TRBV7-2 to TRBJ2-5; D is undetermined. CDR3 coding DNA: TGTGCCAGCAGCTTAGGGGTGACCCAGTACTTC. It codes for CASSLGVTQYF.